A selection of T cell receptor beta chains follows, all from one sample in a study of blood T cell repertoires in COVID-19. Measured with immunoSEQ multiplex PCR; TCRdb has only the in-frame clones, and not every one. The sample lists 85,000 to 100,000 clones, 70% to 90% occurring once. What was sequenced was peripheral blood. These receptor sequences come from a woman aged 60 to 75 in a cohort sampled during active or convalescent COVID-19. Each CDR3 is given with its conserved first and last residue. The D gene is left open where the match is weak. A clone size is listed for some rows: how often the clone was seen (once, few, many), or a class if it is expanded.

d_gene: TRBD1; len: 14; abundance: -; j_gene: TRBJ1-2; v_gene: TRBV29-1; CDR3aa: CSVAATGQDYGYTF; CDR3nt: TGCAGCGTCGCGGCGACGGGACAGGATTATGGCTACACCTTC
d_gene: TRBD1; len: 18; abundance: -; j_gene: TRBJ1-1; v_gene: TRBV19; CDR3aa: CASSILPRQGALNTEAFF; CDR3nt: TGTGCCAGTAGTATCCTCCCGCGACAGGGGGCGCTGAACACTGAAGCTTTCTTT
d_gene: -; len: 15; abundance: -; j_gene: TRBJ2-3; v_gene: TRBV7-3; CDR3aa: CASSSGGGSTDTQYF; CDR3nt: TGTGCCAGCAGCTCCGGTGGAGGGAGCACAGATACGCAGTATTTT
d_gene: TRBD1; len: 15; abundance: once; j_gene: TRBJ2-7; v_gene: TRBV7-2; CDR3aa: CASSSPGTGGYEQYF; CDR3nt: TGTGCCAGCAGCTCGCCCGGGACAGGGGGCTACGAGCAGTACTTC
d_gene: -; len: 14; abundance: -; j_gene: TRBJ1-1; v_gene: TRBV7-9; CDR3aa: CASSPSRENTEAFF; CDR3nt: TGTGCCAGCAGCCCAAGTCGGGAGAACACTGAAGCTTTCTTT
d_gene: TRBD1; len: 15; abundance: few; j_gene: TRBJ1-6; v_gene: TRBV9; CDR3aa: CASSVSDRGNSPLHF; CDR3nt: TGTGCCAGCAGCGTGTCGGACAGGGGGAATTCACCCCTCCACTTT
d_gene: TRBD2; len: 16; abundance: -; j_gene: TRBJ2-3; v_gene: TRBV27; CDR3aa: CASSPAGGENRDTQYF; CDR3nt: TGTGCCAGCAGTCCGGCGGGGGGGGAGAATCGGGATACGCAGTATTTT
d_gene: TRBD1; len: 15; abundance: -; j_gene: TRBJ2-2; v_gene: TRBV19; CDR3aa: CASGRQGDYGGELFF; CDR3nt: TGTGCCAGCGGTCGACAGGGGGATTATGGCGGGGAGCTGTTTTTT
d_gene: TRBD1; len: 16; abundance: -; j_gene: TRBJ2-7; v_gene: TRBV11-2; CDR3aa: CASSSLLRDRGNEQYF; CDR3nt: TGTGCCAGCAGCTCCTTACTCCGGGACAGGGGCAACGAGCAGTACTTC
d_gene: TRBD1; len: 19; abundance: -; j_gene: TRBJ1-5; v_gene: TRBV12-5; CDR3aa: CASGLGRDRGARWNQPQHF; CDR3nt: TGTGCTAGTGGTTTGGGCCGGGACAGGGGCGCCCGGTGGAATCAGCCCCAGCATTTT
d_gene: -; len: 20; abundance: few; j_gene: TRBJ1-4; v_gene: TRBV30; CDR3aa: CAWSVGLRILQRKTNEKLFF; CDR3nt: TGTGCCTGGAGTGTGGGGCTTAGGATCCTCCAACGGAAAACTAATGAAAAACTGTTTTTT